This is a list of T cell receptor beta chains from one sample in a study of Ad26.COV2.S vaccination and SARS-CoV-2 variants. This table comes from immunoSEQ multiplex PCR, and its TCRdb copy is limited to in-frame clones, with some not included. The sample contains some 480,000 clones, approximately 88% of which appear only once. Sample: peripheral blood, taken in a trial of Ad26.COV2.S vaccine versus placebo. The origin of the receptors is a person between 18 and 59 years old who received the Ad26.COV2.S COVID-19 vaccine or a placebo. Both conserved end residues are part of each CDR3. The D gene is left open where the match is weak. The size of a clone is reported for some rows only, either as once, few or many, or as a class for expanded clones.

v_gene: TRBV15
abundance: -
j_gene: TRBJ2-3
d_gene: TRBD1
CDR3nt: TGTGCCACCAGCAGAGGGGGACAGGGAGTTACGCAGTATTTT
CDR3aa: CATSRGGQGVTQYF

v_gene: TRBV7-2
abundance: -
j_gene: TRBJ2-1
d_gene: -
CDR3nt: TGTGCCAGCAGCTTGATAGCGTTTTACAATGAGCAGTTCTTC
CDR3aa: CASSLIAFYNEQFF

v_gene: TRBV6-1
abundance: -
j_gene: TRBJ1-2
d_gene: -
CDR3nt: TGTGCCAGCAGTGAACAGGGTAACTATGGCTACACCTTC
CDR3aa: CASSEQGNYGYTF

v_gene: TRBV21-1
abundance: -
j_gene: TRBJ1-3
d_gene: -
CDR3nt: TGTGCCAGCAAGGCACAGGGGAGGGGTGCTAAATCTGGAAACACCATATATTTT
CDR3aa: CASKAQGRGAKSGNTIYF

v_gene: TRBV29-1
abundance: -
j_gene: TRBJ2-7
d_gene: TRBD2
CDR3nt: TGCAGCGTTGAGGGACTAGCCCAAGAGCAGTACTTC
CDR3aa: CSVEGLAQEQYF

v_gene: TRBV28
abundance: -
j_gene: TRBJ2-7
d_gene: TRBD1
CDR3nt: TGTGCCAGCAGCCGACTGGGCCCCCGGGACAGGGGTAACTTC
CDR3aa: CASSRLGPRDRGNF

v_gene: TRBV5-6
abundance: -
j_gene: TRBJ2-7
d_gene: -
CDR3nt: TGTGCCAGCAGCTTGGGGGGCGCGGTATCCTACGAGCAGTACTTC
CDR3aa: CASSLGGAVSYEQYF

v_gene: TRBV5-6
abundance: -
j_gene: TRBJ1-6
d_gene: -
CDR3nt: TGTGCCAGCAGCTCCGATGGGGACGGAGTACTCCACTTT
CDR3aa: CASSSDGDGVLHF

v_gene: TRBV6-2/TRBV6-3
abundance: -
j_gene: TRBJ2-7
d_gene: -
CDR3nt: TGTGCCAGCAGCCAGGGGGGACAGTGGTACTTC
CDR3aa: CASSQGGQWYF

v_gene: TRBV5-1
abundance: -
j_gene: TRBJ2-1
d_gene: TRBD2
CDR3nt: TGCGCCAGCAGCCCAATTCTGGCGGGAGGGAACAATGAGCAGTTCTTC
CDR3aa: CASSPILAGGNNEQFF

v_gene: TRBV7-6
abundance: once
j_gene: TRBJ1-1
d_gene: TRBD1
CDR3nt: TGTGCCAGCAGCTTAGGACAGGGGATGAACACTGAAGCTTTCTTT
CDR3aa: CASSLGQGMNTEAFF